This TCR beta chain was sequenced for a study of shared clonotypes between healthy human individuals. About the research overall: Each donor's CD4 naive and CD4 memory cells filled three plates apiece, CD8 naive two, and CD8 memory one.

V lost 2 bases to trimming and J lost 4 bases; unmatched junction nucleotides: 3. The germline gives CDR1 MNHEY, CDR2 SMNVEV (reference sequence). This CDR3 contains 14 residues. The authors divided CD4+ cells into CD45RA+ naive and CD45RA-negative memory subsets. In the source study's methods: ImmunoSEQ yielded junction-only sequences lacking quality scores, so filtering differed. Clones were read by immunoSEQ multiplex PCR, and TCRdb kept only the in-frame ones, dropping some. Clone size and V and J calls were adopted from that table, with D and trimming inferred from the DNA. The top ten clones hold about 0.06% of a sample with hundreds of thousands of clones, approximately 97% of them seen once.

The rearrangement joins TRBV27 to TRBJ2-7; TRBD2 agrees at 9 bases. The sequencing sample was made of naive CD4+ T cells sorted from blood. The subset denotes: CD45RA+ positively selected. This receptor was taken from a woman in her 30s in good health. CDR3 DNA: TGTGCCAGCAGTTTAAGGACTAGCGAGTACGAGCAGTACTTC. Protein product: CASSLRTSEYEQYF.